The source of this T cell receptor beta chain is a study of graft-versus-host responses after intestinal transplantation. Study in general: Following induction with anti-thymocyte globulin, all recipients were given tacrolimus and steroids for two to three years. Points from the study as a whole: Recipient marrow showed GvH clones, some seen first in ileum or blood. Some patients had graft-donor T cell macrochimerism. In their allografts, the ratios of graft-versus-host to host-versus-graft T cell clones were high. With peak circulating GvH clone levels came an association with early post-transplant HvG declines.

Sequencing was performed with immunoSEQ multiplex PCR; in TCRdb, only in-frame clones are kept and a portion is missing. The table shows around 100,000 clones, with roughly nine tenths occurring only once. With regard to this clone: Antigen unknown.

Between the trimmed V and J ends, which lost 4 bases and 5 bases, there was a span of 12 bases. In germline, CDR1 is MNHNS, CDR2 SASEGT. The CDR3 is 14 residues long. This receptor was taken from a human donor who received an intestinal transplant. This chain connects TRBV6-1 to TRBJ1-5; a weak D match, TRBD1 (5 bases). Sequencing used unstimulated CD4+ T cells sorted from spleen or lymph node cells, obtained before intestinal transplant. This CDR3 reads CASSATAMHQPQHF. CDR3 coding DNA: TGTGCCAGCAGTGCGACAGCAATGCATCAGCCCCAGCATTTT.